The sequence of this TCR beta chain was determined in a study of T cells in Graves' hyperthyroidism and ophthalmopathy. The TCR beta CDR3 regions underwent amplification using RNA transcripts as the source. TCR CDR3 regions were first amplified by RT-PCR with HTBI primers. MiXCR, run by TCRdb on the multiplex PCR reads, gives a single entry per CDR3 protein. Found here are roughly 500,000 distinct CDR3 sequences, roughly 45% of them singletons; the top ten hold roughly 45%. The V end was cut by 5 bases, the J end by 2 bases, with 4 bases between. Germline V lookup: CDR1 SQVTM, CDR2 ANQGSEA. CDR3 size: 11 residues.

Input material: peripheral blood or thyroid tissue (not recorded which). The J gene is TRBJ2-1, the V gene TRBV29-1; D is undetermined. The receptor comes from an adult woman with Graves' disease, either hyperthyroidism or ophthalmopathy (not recorded which). CDR3 sequence reads: CSVTAYNEQFF. CDR3 DNA sequence: TGCAGCGTTACAGCCTACAATGAGCAGTTCTTC.